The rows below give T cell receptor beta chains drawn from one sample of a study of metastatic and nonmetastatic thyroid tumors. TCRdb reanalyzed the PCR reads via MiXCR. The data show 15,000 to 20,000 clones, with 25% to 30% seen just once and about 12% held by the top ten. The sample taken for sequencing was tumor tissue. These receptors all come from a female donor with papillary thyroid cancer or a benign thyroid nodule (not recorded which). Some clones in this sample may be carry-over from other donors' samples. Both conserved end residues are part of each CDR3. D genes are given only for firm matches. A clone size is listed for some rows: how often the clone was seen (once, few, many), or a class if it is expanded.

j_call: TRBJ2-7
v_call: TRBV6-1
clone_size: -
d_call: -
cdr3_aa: CASSPSGTGDYVQYF
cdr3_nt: TGTGCCAGCAGCCCTAGCGGGACAGGTGACTACGTGCAGTACTTC

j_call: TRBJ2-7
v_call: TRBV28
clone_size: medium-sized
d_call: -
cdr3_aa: CASRKVVEQYF
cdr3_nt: TGTGCCAGCAGGAAGGTGGTCGAGCAGTACTTC

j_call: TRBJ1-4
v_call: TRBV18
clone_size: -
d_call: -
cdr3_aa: CASSPGGNNEKLFF
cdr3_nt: TGTGCCAGCTCACCAGGGGGTAATAATGAAAAACTGTTTTTT

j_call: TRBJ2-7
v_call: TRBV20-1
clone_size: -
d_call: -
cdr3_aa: CSAREVGRGSYEQYF
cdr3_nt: TGCAGTGCTAGAGAAGTCGGCAGGGGTTCTTACGAGCAGTACTTC

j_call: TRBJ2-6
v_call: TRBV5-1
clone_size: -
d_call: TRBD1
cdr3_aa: CASSLGDSSGANVLTF
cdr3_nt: TGCGCCAGCAGCTTGGGGGACAGCTCTGGGGCCAACGTCCTGACTTTC

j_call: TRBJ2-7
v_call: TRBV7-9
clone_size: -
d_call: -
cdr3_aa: CASRPRAEQYF
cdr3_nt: TGTGCCAGCAGACCCCGGGCCGAGCAGTACTTC

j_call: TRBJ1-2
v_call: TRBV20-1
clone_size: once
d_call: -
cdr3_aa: CSARASGYTF
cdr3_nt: TGCAGTGCCCGGGCCAGCGGCTACACCTTC

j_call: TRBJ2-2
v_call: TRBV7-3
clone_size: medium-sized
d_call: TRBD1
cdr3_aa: CASSRSINPGTDNTGELFF
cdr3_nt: TGTGCCAGCAGCCGTTCAATAAACCCCGGGACAGATAACACCGGGGAGCTGTTTTTT

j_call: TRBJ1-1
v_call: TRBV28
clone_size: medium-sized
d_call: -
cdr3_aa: CASSLHRGNTEAFF
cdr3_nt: TGTGCCAGCAGTTTACATAGAGGGAACACTGAAGCTTTCTTT

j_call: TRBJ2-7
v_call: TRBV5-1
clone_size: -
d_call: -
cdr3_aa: CASTRVGVSYEQYF
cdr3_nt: TGCGCCAGCACCCGAGTCGGGGTCTCCTACGAGCAGTACTTC

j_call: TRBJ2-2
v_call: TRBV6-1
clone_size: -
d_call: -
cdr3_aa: CASSSSSGATGELFF
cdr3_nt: -

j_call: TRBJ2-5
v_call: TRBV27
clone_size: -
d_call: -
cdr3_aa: CASSLSIQETQYF
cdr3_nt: TGTGCCAGCAGTTTATCGATTCAAGAGACTCAGTACTTC

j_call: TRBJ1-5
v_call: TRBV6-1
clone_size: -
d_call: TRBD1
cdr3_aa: CASRGDSYNQPQHF
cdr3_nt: TGTGCCAGCAGGGGGGACAGTTATAATCAGCCCCAGCATTTT

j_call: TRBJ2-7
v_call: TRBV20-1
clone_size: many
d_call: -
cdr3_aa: CSARGPGGRYEQYF
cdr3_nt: TGCAGTGCTAGAGGCCCTGGGGGGCGGTACGAGCAGTACTTC

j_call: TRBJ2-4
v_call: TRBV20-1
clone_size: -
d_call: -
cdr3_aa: CSASRELAKNIQYF
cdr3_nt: TGCAGTGCTAGCAGGGAACTAGCCAAAAACATTCAGTACTTC

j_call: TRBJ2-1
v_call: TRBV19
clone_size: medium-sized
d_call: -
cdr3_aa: CASRLSEISYNEQFF
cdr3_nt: TGTGCCAGTAGGTTAAGCGAGATTTCCTACAATGAGCAGTTCTTC

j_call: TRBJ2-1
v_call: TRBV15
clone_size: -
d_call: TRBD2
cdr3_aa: CATSRESGVAGVGNEQFF
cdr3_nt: TGTGCCACCAGCAGAGAATCAGGGGTAGCGGGAGTCGGGAATGAGCAGTTCTTC

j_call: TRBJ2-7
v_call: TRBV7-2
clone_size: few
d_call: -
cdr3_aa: CASSPSREQYF
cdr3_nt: TGTGCCAGCAGCCCCTCGCGAGAGCAGTACTTC

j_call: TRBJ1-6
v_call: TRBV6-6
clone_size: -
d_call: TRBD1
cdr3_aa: CASSYSGTGSYNSPLHF
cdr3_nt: TGTGCCAGCAGTTATTCCGGGACAGGGTCCTATAATTCACCCCTCCACTTT

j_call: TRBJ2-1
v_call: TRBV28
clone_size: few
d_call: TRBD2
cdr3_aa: CASSSGLAGVNEQFF
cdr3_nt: TGTGCCAGCAGTTCCGGACTAGCGGGAGTGAATGAGCAGTTCTTC

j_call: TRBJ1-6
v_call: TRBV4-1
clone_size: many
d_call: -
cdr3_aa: CASSHDGEFGSPLHF
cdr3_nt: TGCGCCAGCAGCCACGACGGGGAGTTTGGTTCACCCCTCCACTTT

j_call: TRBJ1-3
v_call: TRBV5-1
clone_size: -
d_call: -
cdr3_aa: CASSFQGGSSGNTIYF
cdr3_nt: TGCGCCAGCAGCTTCCAGGGCGGTTCTTCTGGAAACACCATATATTTT

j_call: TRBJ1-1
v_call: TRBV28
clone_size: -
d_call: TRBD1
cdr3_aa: CASSATGEGDTEAFF
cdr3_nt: TGTGCCAGCAGTGCGACAGGGGAGGGCGACACTGAAGCTTTCTTT